The entry below gives a single TCR beta chain sequence along with its context. Measured with immunoSEQ multiplex PCR; TCRdb has only the in-frame clones, and not every one. The sample lists fewer than 65,000 clones, roughly 90% occurring once. This sample is drawn from a study of T cell responses to AZD1222 COVID-19 vaccine. This CDR3 spans 16 amino acids. Trimming pared 1 base from V and 4 bases from J, leaving 16 bases between. Germline V gene lookup returns CDR1 LGHNA and CDR2 YNFKEQ. The TCR comes from an adult who received the AZD1222 COVID-19 vaccine. The chain has TRBV4-2 and TRBJ1-2; TRBD1 might be the D (5 bases). Specimen: peripheral blood, collected 28 days after the second AZD1222 dose. CDR3 residues: CASSQVPVTETYGYTF. In DNA form, the CDR3 reads TGTGCCAGCAGCCAAGTCCCCGTGACAGAGACCTATGGCTACACCTTC.